Below are 13 T cell receptor beta chains sequenced from a single sample in a study of CD4 T cells in relation to SARS-CoV-2 and coronaviruses. Antigens of these TCRs are unknown. The unexposed donors gave CD4+ T cells in about 2011-2019, prior to COVID-19. Isolation of CD4+ T cells took place after less than 11 days in culture. Profiling relied on immunoSEQ multiplex PCR, and the TCRdb table lists in-frame clones only, not all of them. The sample consists of tens of thousands of clones, roughly 82% of them appearing once. Sequenced sample: CD4+ T cells from PBMCs, cultured in vitro. The receptor source for this set is a human donor in good health.

This clone was seen a single time. The chain recombines TRBV6-1 with TRBJ1-5, with D tentatively TRBD1 (5 bases). The CDR3 contains 15 residues. Germline lookup yields CDR1 MNHNS and CDR2 SASEGT. The ends were cut back, 1 base at V and 4 bases at J, with 11 bases in the middle. This CDR3 is CASSEGPGFNQPQHF. Here the CDR3 DNA reads TGTGCCAGCAGTGAAGGTCCAGGGTTTAATCAGCCCCAGCATTTT.

The V and J genes are TRBV2 and TRBJ2-5; D is perhaps TRBD2 (6 bases). The CDR3 sequence is 14 residues long. CDR1 and CDR2 from the germline V gene are SNHLY and FYNNEI. Trimming took off 6 bases at V and 5 bases at J, with 16 bases between the two ends. The CDR3 here is CASRGDWVGETQYF. The CDR3 nucleotides read TGTGCCAGCAGGGGGGACTGGGTTGGGGAGACCCAGTACTTC.

Comments on this clone: Mismatch with germline at one junction end may stem from a read error. The chain uses TRBV2 and TRBJ2-2; 7 bases are a match to TRBD2. This CDR3 is 15 amino acids long. Germline V gene sequence: CDR1 SNHLY, CDR2 FYNNEI. CDR3 protein: CASSQAGLNTGELFF. As DNA, the CDR3 is TGTGCCAGCAGTCAAGCGGGACTGAACACCGGGGAGCTGTTTTTT.

This chain uses TRBV11-3 with TRBJ2-2; D perhaps matches TRBD1 (6 bases). Germline V gene lookup returns CDR1 SGHNT and CDR2 YENEEA. V was pared by 3 bases and J by 2 bases, with 10 bases between. This CDR3 region has 15 residues. The CDR3 DNA sequence: TGTGCCAGCAGCTTGGACAGAGTTAACACCGGGGAGCTGTTTTTT. Residues: CASSLDRVNTGELFF.

The rearrangement uses TRBV5-4 and TRBJ2-7, with D maybe TRBD2 (6 bases). The CDR3 is made up of 15 amino acids. Germline V gene lookup returns CDR1 SGHNT and CDR2 YYREEE (reference sequence). Trimming stripped 3 bases from V and 4 bases from J, with 17 bases between. The CDR3, as DNA: TGTGCCAGCAGCTCGGACGCGGGAATCCCGTACGAGCAGTACTTC. This gives the protein CASSSDAGIPYEQYF. The full variable domain, rest sourced from reference TRBV5-4 and TRBJ2-7, is ETGVTQSPTHLIKTRGQQVTLRCSSQSGHNTVSWYQQALGQGPQFIFQYYREEENGRGNFPPRFSGLQFPNYSSELNVNALELDDSALYLCASSSDAGIPYEQYFGPGTRLTVT.

This clone was counted only a few times. This chain links TRBV18 with TRBJ1-2; 8 bases are a match to TRBD1. The CDR3 runs to 14 residues. Germline V gene lookup returns CDR1 KGHSH and CDR2 LQKENI. V was pared by 5 bases and J by 3 bases, with 5 bases of the junction left unmatched. The CDR3 sequence is CASSGTGGDYGYTF. CDR3 bases: TGTGCCAGCTCAGGGACAGGCGGGGACTATGGCTACACCTTC.

V and J are TRBV7-2 and TRBJ2-7; TRBD2 might be the D (6 bases). The CDR3 is made up of 15 amino acids. From germline, CDR1 is SGHTA and CDR2 FQGNSA. V shed 1 base and J shed 0 bases, with 10 bases lying between them. As DNA, the CDR3 is TGTGCCAGCAGCTTAGTCGAGACTAGCTCCTACGAGCAGTACTTC. Translating it yields CASSLVETSSYEQYF.

V and J are TRBV7-9 and TRBJ1-3; TRBD1 agrees at 11 bases. The V gene's germline CDR1 is SEHNR and CDR2 FQNEAQ (reference sequence). The CDR3 is made up of 14 amino acids. After removal of 6 bases from V and 4 bases from J, the junction contained 2 bases not matched to a gene. The CDR3 DNA is TGTGCCAGCAGGGGGACAGGGGGAGGAAACACCATATATTTT. It yields the protein CASRGTGGGNTIYF.

This rearrangement joins TRBV2 to TRBJ1-1, with TRBD1 as a possible D gene (5 bases). CDR3 length: 12 residues. Germline-derived CDR1 and CDR2 are SNHLY and FYNNEI. Between the trimmed V and J ends, which lost 4 bases and 7 bases, there was a span of 10 bases. The CDR3 region is CASSVRQGEAFF. The CDR3 DNA sequence: TGTGCCAGCAGTGTTCGGCAGGGTGAAGCTTTCTTT.

The rearrangement uses TRBV7-9 and TRBJ1-2; D unclear. The V gene's germline CDR1 is SEHNR and CDR2 FQNEAQ (reference sequence). This CDR3 region has 12 residues. Trimming left V 2 bases short and J 7 bases short, with 8 bases between. CDR3 nucleotides: TGTGCCAGCAGCTTACGGGGAGGTGGCTACACCTTC. Residues: CASSLRGGGYTF.

This clone was seen a handful of times. The V and J genes are TRBV4-1 and TRBJ2-7, with D perhaps assigned TRBD1 or TRBD2 (5 bases each). CDR1 and CDR2 from the germline V gene are MGHRA and YSYEKL. This CDR3 has 16 amino acids. Between the trimmed V and J ends, which lost 4 bases and 5 bases, there was a span of 21 bases. CDR3 residues: CASSPGRGTLMNEQYF. The DNA for the CDR3 is TGCGCCAGCAGCCCCGGGCGAGGGACCCTTATGAACGAGCAGTACTTC.

This clone was detected only a few times. The chain joins TRBV3-1 (or the pseudogene TRBV3-2) to TRBJ2-5; a possible D gene is TRBD1 (6 bases). Germline V gives CDR1 LGHDT, CDR2 YNNKEL (reference sequence). The V end lost 4 bases, the J end lost 7 bases, and 13 bases lay between the germline ends. This CDR3 spans 13 amino acids. DNA of the CDR3: TGTGCCAGCAGCCCTGGGGGCTCGGGGACCCAGTACTTC. It yields the protein CASSPGGSGTQYF.

This chain joins TRBV9 and TRBJ2-2; D is unresolved. CDR1 and CDR2 from the germline V gene are SGDLS and YYNGEE. CDR3 length: 15 amino acids. V was shortened by 0 bases and J by 8 bases, with 14 bases between the two germline ends. The CDR3: CASSVEAHKGGELFF. DNA of the CDR3: TGTGCCAGCAGCGTAGAGGCGCATAAAGGAGGGGAGCTGTTTTTT. The full variable domain, with the rest looked up from reference TRBV9 and TRBJ2-2, is DSGVTQTPKHLITATGQRVTLRCSPRSGDLSVYWYQQSLDQGLQFLIQYYNGEERAKGNILERFSAQQFPDLHSELNLSSLELGDSALYFCASSVEAHKGGELFFGEGSRLTVL.